These 22 T cell receptor beta chains were sequenced from one sample in a study of T cell responses to AZD1222 COVID-19 vaccine. Method: immunoSEQ multiplex PCR; TCRdb's copy keeps in-frame clones and lacks some. The data hold 100,000 to 150,000 clones, with more than 75% observed a single time. The sequencing used peripheral blood, collected 28 days after the second AZD1222 dose. These receptor sequences come from an adult who received the AZD1222 COVID-19 vaccine.

The rearrangement uses TRBV18 and TRBJ2-7; 8 nucleotides line up with TRBD1. The germline CDR1 and CDR2 sequences are KGHSH and LQKENI. The CDR3 runs 16 residues. Losses at the gene ends were 3 bases for V and 4 bases for J; bases not matched to a gene: 11. Written as DNA, the CDR3 is TGTGCCAGCTCACCGGGGAGAGGACAGGGAATTTACGAGCAGTACTTC. It yields the protein CASSPGRGQGIYEQYF.

The V call is TRBV7-8, the J call TRBJ1-5, with a weak D call TRBD1 (6 bases). V shed 0 bases and J shed 6 bases, with 9 bases lying between them. CDR1 and CDR2 from the germline V gene are SGHVS and FQNEAQ. This CDR3 is built from 14 residues. CDR3 loop: CASSLARTVQPQHF. Written as DNA, the CDR3 is TGTGCCAGCAGCTTAGCGAGGACAGTTCAGCCCCAGCATTTT. Using reference TRBV7-8 and TRBJ1-5 for the parts outside the CDR3, the full variable domain is GAGVSQSPRYKVAKRGQDVALRCDPISGHVSLFWYQQALGQGPEFLTYFQNEAQLDKSGLPSDRFFAERPEGSVSTLKIQRTQQEDSAVYLCASSLARTVQPQHFGDGTRLSIL.

The chain employs TRBV19 and TRBJ1-1; D is possibly TRBD1 (6 bases). Trimming took off 4 bases at V and 0 bases at J, with 9 bases between the two ends. Germline CDR1 LNHDA, CDR2 SQIVND (reference sequence). The CDR3 runs 14 residues. The CDR3 is CASSKTGMNTEAFF. CDR3 bases: TGTGCCAGTAGTAAAACAGGGATGAACACTGAAGCTTTCTTT. Looking up the rest from reference TRBV19 and TRBJ1-1 gives the full variable domain: DGGITQSPKYLFRKEGQNVTLSCEQNLNHDAMYWYRQDPGQGLRLIYYSQIVNDFQKGDIAEGYSVSREKKESFPLTVTSAQKNPTAFYLCASSKTGMNTEAFFGQGTRLTVV.

This rearrangement joins TRBV27 to TRBJ2-2; unclear D gene. The germline V gene has CDR1 MNHEY and CDR2 SMNVEV (reference sequence). V was clipped by 4 bases and J by 4 bases, with 13 bases between them. The CDR3 spans 15 residues. The CDR3 DNA reads as TGTGCCAGCAGTTGGTTAGCTACGGGCACCGGGGAGCTGTTTTTT. This codes for CASSWLATGTGELFF.

The sample holds one count of this clone. The V and J genes are TRBV6-1 and TRBJ1-6; D is uncertain. Trimming pared 4 bases from V and 7 bases from J, leaving 17 bases between. The CDR3 contains 16 residues. Germline lookup yields CDR1 MNHNS and CDR2 SASEGT. CDR3 loop: CASSAHLGRPNSPLHF. In nucleotides, the CDR3 is TGTGCCAGCAGTGCACACCTCGGCAGGCCGAATTCACCCCTCCACTTT.

Regarding this clone: Relative to the germline gene, one junction end is altered; a read error may explain this. The gene calls are TRBV7-8 and TRBJ2-1, with D possibly matching TRBD2 (5 bases). The CDR3 totals 13 residues. Germline V gives CDR1 SGHVS, CDR2 FQNEAQ. The chain's CDR3 is CASSTRPGKPWIF. CDR3 DNA sequence: TGTGCCAGCAGCACCAGGCCCGGGAAACCCTGGATCTTC.

This clone was picked up a small number of times. This chain joins TRBV29-1 and TRBJ1-5; D uncertain. This CDR3 region has 12 residues. V lost 1 base to trimming and J lost 7 bases, with 8 bases between them. Germline CDR1 SQVTM, CDR2 ANQGSEA. In DNA form, the CDR3 reads TGCAGCGTTGAAGTGTCAGGACAGCCCCAGCATTTT. This translates into CSVEVSGQPQHF.

This clone was seen a handful of times. The rearrangement joins TRBV7-8 to TRBJ2-1; possibly TRBD1 for D (6 bases). V was trimmed by 4 bases and J by 9 bases, leaving 19 bases between them. The CDR3 contains 15 residues. Germline CDR1 reads SGHVS; CDR2 reads FQNEAQ. The CDR3 DNA sequence: TGTGCCAGCAGCTCTATAGGGGGTCTTTATGGTGAGCAGTTCTTC. It codes for CASSSIGGLYGEQFF.

The J gene is TRBJ2-3, the V gene TRBV7-3; D perhaps matches TRBD1 (6 bases). Germline loops: CDR1 SGHTA, CDR2 FQGTGA. The CDR3 is 18 residues long. V shed 0 bases and J shed 0 bases, with 16 bases lying between them. The CDR3 loop reads CASSLTRLLQGSTDTQYF. As DNA, the CDR3 is TGTGCCAGCAGCTTAACGCGGTTGCTGCAGGGGAGCACAGATACGCAGTATTTT.

V and J are TRBV27 and TRBJ1-1; the match to TRBD1 covers 7 bases. Germline-derived CDR1 and CDR2 are MNHEY and SMNVEV (reference sequence). This CDR3 is built from 15 residues. Trimming cost V 7 bases and J 0 bases; bases outside gene matches: 8. The CDR3 spells CASKDQGGLNTEAFF. The DNA for the CDR3 is TGTGCCAGCAAGGATCAGGGGGGGTTGAACACTGAAGCTTTCTTT.

The rearrangement uses TRBV12-3 or TRBV12-4 and TRBJ1-5; no definite D call. V was clipped by 5 bases and J by 2 bases, with 7 bases between them. This CDR3 has 13 amino acids. CDR3 protein: CASSGFRNQPQHF. The CDR3 DNA is TGTGCCAGCAGTGGGTTCCGCAATCAGCCCCAGCATTTT.

The gene calls are TRBV19 and TRBJ2-5, with D perhaps TRBD1 (5 bases). CDR3 length: 14 residues. Deletions cut 3 bases from V and 2 bases from J, with 10 bases between. Per germline, CDR1 LNHDA and CDR2 SQIVND (reference sequence). The CDR3 sequence: CASSILAGQETQYF. The CDR3 DNA reads as TGTGCCAGTAGTATCTTGGCAGGGCAAGAGACCCAGTACTTC.

The V gene is TRBV5-1, the J gene TRBJ1-5; D gene uncertain. V was clipped by 0 bases and J by 6 bases, with 7 bases between them. CDR1 and CDR2 (germline): SGHRS, YFSETQ. The CDR3 runs to 13 residues. CDR3 in DNA: TGCGCCAGCAGCTTGGATGGTCGTCAGCCCCAGCATTTT. Translation gives CASSLDGRQPQHF. The full variable domain, rest sourced from reference TRBV5-1 and TRBJ1-5, is KAGVTQTPRYLIKTRGQQVTLSCSPISGHRSVSWYQQTPGQGLQFLFEYFSETQRNKGNFPGRFSGRQFSNSRSEMNVSTLELGDSALYLCASSLDGRQPQHFGDGTRLSIL.

This clone was observed a single time. The chain links TRBV27 to TRBJ2-7, with 7 bases matching TRBD1. J was trimmed by 3 bases and V by 5 bases; bases with no gene match: 10. Germline CDR1 is MNHEY and CDR2 is SMNVEV (reference sequence). This CDR3 is 15 amino acids long. The CDR3 protein is CASSRPGTVLYEQYF. The CDR3 nucleotides read TGTGCCAGCAGTCGACCCGGGACAGTTCTCTACGAGCAGTACTTC.

The chain links TRBV9 to TRBJ2-3, with 14 bases that match TRBD2. Germline values: CDR1 SGDLS, CDR2 YYNGEE. The CDR3 covers 15 residues. V lost 4 bases to trimming and J lost 5 bases; unmatched junction nucleotides: 3. For the CDR3, the DNA is TGTGCCAGCAGCATGGGACTAGCGGGAGTAGATACGCAGTATTTT. Residues: CASSMGLAGVDTQYF. The whole variable domain, filled in from reference TRBV9 and TRBJ2-3, reads DSGVTQTPKHLITATGQRVTLRCSPRSGDLSVYWYQQSLDQGLQFLIQYYNGEERAKGNILERFSAQQFPDLHSELNLSSLELGDSALYFCASSMGLAGVDTQYFGPGTRLTVL.

This rearrangement joins TRBV6-5 to TRBJ1-1; no firm D call. This CDR3 comprises 13 residues. The ends were cut back, 5 bases at V and 5 bases at J, with 12 bases in the middle. Germline V gives CDR1 MNHEY, CDR2 SVGAGI. The CDR3 coding sequence is TGTGCCAGCAGTATCGTCCCCGCAACTGAAGCTTTCTTT. Translated, it gives CASSIVPATEAFF.

The rearrangement links TRBV5-1 to TRBJ1-6; D is possibly TRBD1 (5 bases). The CDR3 spans 15 residues. Germline values: CDR1 SGHRS, CDR2 YFSETQ. V lost 4 bases, J lost 4 bases, and 12 bases lay in between. CDR3 sequence (DNA): TGCGCCAGCAGCCCCGGGACCGCATATAATTCACCCCTCCACTTT. As protein: CASSPGTAYNSPLHF.

The rearrangement links TRBV6-5 to TRBJ1-2; 8 bases are shared with TRBD1. The CDR3 spans 14 residues. Looked up from germline, CDR1 is MNHEY and CDR2 is SVGAGI. V gave up 6 bases and J gave up 4 bases; unmatched junction bases: 7. The chain's CDR3 is CASRLDRGGYGYTF. The CDR3 DNA reads as TGTGCCAGCAGGCTCGACAGGGGAGGCTATGGCTACACCTTC.

This clone has a handful of counts. The chain joins TRBV19 to TRBJ1-5; no definite D call. V was trimmed by 9 bases and J by 3 bases, leaving 12 bases between them. Germline V lookup: CDR1 LNHDA, CDR2 SQIVND (reference sequence). This CDR3 comprises 13 residues. CDR3 sequence: CASGPEINQPQHF. The CDR3, as DNA: TGTGCCAGCGGACCCGAGATCAATCAGCCCCAGCATTTT. Looking up the rest from reference TRBV19 and TRBJ1-5 gives the full variable domain: DGGITQSPKYLFRKEGQNVTLSCEQNLNHDAMYWYRQDPGQGLRLIYYSQIVNDFQKGDIAEGYSVSREKKESFPLTVTSAQKNPTAFYLCASGPEINQPQHFGDGTRLSIL.

This rearrangement joins TRBV3-1 (or the pseudogene TRBV3-2) to TRBJ1-2; the match to TRBD1 covers 9 bases. J was trimmed by 2 bases and V by 1 base; bases with no gene match: 11. This CDR3 contains 18 residues. In germline, CDR1 is LGHDT, CDR2 YNNKEL (reference sequence). The CDR3 region is CASSQVNRGLTFNYGYTF. CDR3 bases: TGTGCCAGCAGCCAAGTAAACAGGGGGCTGACTTTCAACTATGGCTACACCTTC.

This sequence joins TRBV12-3 or TRBV12-4 and TRBJ1-5; D gene ambiguous. CDR3 length: 13 residues. Trimming removed 1 base from V and 4 bases from J, with 5 bases in between. The CDR3 DNA reads TGTGCCAGCAGTTTAGGAGAGAATCAGCCCCAGCATTTT. Amino acid sequence: CASSLGENQPQHF.

The chain couples TRBV6-1 to TRBJ2-7; a weak D match, TRBD1 (6 bases). Trimming pared 2 bases from V and 2 bases from J, leaving 13 bases between. Germline assignment: CDR1 MNHNS and CDR2 SASEGT. The CDR3 contains 15 residues. The CDR3 sequence is CASSERGLSTYEQYF. The CDR3 nucleotides are TGTGCCAGCAGTGAAAGGGGGTTGTCTACCTACGAGCAGTACTTC.